These 15 T cell receptor beta chains share one sample of origin, sequenced in a study of T cells after yellow fever vaccination. TCRdb re-derived calls from the 5' RACE reads in MiXCR, one entry per CDR3 protein. The sample shows just under 600,000 distinct CDR3 sequences, approximately 13% of them seen only once. This material consisted of PBMCs, taken on the day of the yellow fever booster vaccination. The receptors derive from a man aged 25-45 years who received the YFV17D yellow fever vaccine.

Concerning this clonotype: This clone may be a read error of a much larger clone one base away. The rearrangement joins TRBV11-1 to TRBJ1-1; D remains ambiguous. CDR1 is SGHAT and CDR2 is FQDESV in the germline V gene (reference sequence). The CDR3 runs to 13 residues. CDR3 amino acids: CASSSLSRNEVFF. The DNA for the CDR3 is TGTGCCAGCAGCTCCTTGAGTAGAAATGAAGTTTTCTTT.

Ten or more counts support this clonotype. This sequence joins TRBV7-9 and TRBJ2-3; D not resolved. The germline V gene encodes CDR1 SEHNR and CDR2 FQNEAQ (reference sequence). There are 12 residues in the CDR3. V lost 3 bases, J lost 4 bases, and 5 bases lay in between. The CDR3 protein is CASSFRADTQYF. DNA for the CDR3: TGTGCCAGCAGCTTCCGAGCAGATACGCAGTATTTT.

This clonotype was observed a few times. The chain combines TRBV7-6 with TRBJ2-5, with D maybe TRBD1 (5 bases). This CDR3 comprises 11 residues. Germline V gives CDR1 SGHVS, CDR2 FNYEAQ. V lost 4 bases, J lost 7 bases, and 7 bases lay in between. This chain's CDR3 is CASSSQGTQYF. Here the CDR3 DNA reads TGTGCCAGCAGCTCGCAGGGGACCCAGTACTTC.

The CDR3 nucleotides read TGTGCCAGCTCACCACGGCCAGGGGGGGATCGCAATGAGCAGTTCTTC. It translates to CASSPRPGGDRNEQFF. V gene TRBV18 combines with J gene TRBJ2-1; the D call may be TRBD1 or TRBD2 (7 bases each). Germline values: CDR1 KGHSH, CDR2 LQKENI. V was shortened by 1 base and J by 6 bases, with 16 bases between the two germline ends. The CDR3 is made up of 16 amino acids.

This rearrangement joins TRBV20-1 to TRBJ2-3, with 8 positions matching TRBD1. With V trimmed by 8 bases and J by 2 bases, 9 bases remained unmatched. Looked up from germline, CDR1 is DFQATT and CDR2 is SNEGSKA (reference sequence). The CDR3 consists of 14 residues. The CDR3 DNA sequence: TGCAGTACTACCGGGACAGGAAACACAGATACGCAGTATTTT. Protein sequence: CSTTGTGNTDTQYF.

The chain couples TRBV10-3 to TRBJ2-3, with D uncertain. The CDR3 has 13 residues. CDR1 ENHRY and CDR2 SYGVKD come from the germline V gene. Trimming cost V 0 bases and J 6 bases, with 7 bases left between them. CDR3 in DNA: TGTGCCATCAGTGAGTCTGGCGCGGATACGCAGTATTTT. This gives the protein CAISESGADTQYF.

This rearrangement joins TRBV18 to TRBJ1-4, with D possibly matching TRBD1 (5 bases). V shed 5 bases and J shed 0 bases, with 13 bases lying between them. Germline V lookup: CDR1 KGHSH, CDR2 LQKENI. This CDR3 has 16 residues. CDR3 residues: CASSTRDFATNEKLFF. Written as DNA, the CDR3 is TGTGCCAGCTCAACCAGGGATTTTGCAACTAATGAAAAACTGTTTTTT.

The chain uses TRBV5-1 and TRBJ2-4, with 10 bases aligning to TRBD2. The CDR3 extends over 16 amino acids. Germline values: CDR1 SGHRS, CDR2 YFSETQ. Germline trimming cut 0 bases from V and 3 bases from J; bases unmatched to any gene: 3. This chain's CDR3 is CASSLEASGGKNIQYF. In nucleotides, the CDR3 is TGCGCCAGCAGCTTGGAGGCTAGCGGGGGCAAAAACATTCAGTACTTC.

This clonotype turned up a few times. The chain recombines TRBV4-3 with TRBJ2-1; tentative D call: TRBD2 (6 bases). This CDR3 has 19 residues. The germline V gene encodes CDR1 LGHNA and CDR2 YSLEER. Trimming cost V 4 bases and J 4 bases, with 26 bases left between them. CDR3 residues: CASSRDSQPIGSRYNEQFF. The CDR3 region has the DNA TGCGCCAGCAGCCGAGACTCCCAGCCGATCGGGAGTAGATACAATGAGCAGTTCTTC.

CDR3 protein: CATSETGTASYEQYF. DNA for the CDR3: TGTGCCACCAGTGAAACCGGGACAGCGAGCTACGAGCAGTACTTC. This chain links TRBV24-1 with TRBJ2-7; 7 bases are shared with TRBD1. V was clipped by 4 bases and J by 3 bases; unmatched bases: 8. The CDR3 consists of 15 residues. CDR1 is KGHDR, CDR2 SFDVKD, per germline.

The rearrangement joins TRBV7-2 to TRBJ2-1, with 7 bases that match TRBD1. The V gene end was trimmed by 5 bases and the J gene end by 3 bases; junction bases not matched to a gene: 10. This CDR3 is built from 16 residues. Germline V gives CDR1 SGHTA, CDR2 FQGNSA. CDR3 protein: CASSPNRGGYYNEQFF. The CDR3 DNA sequence: TGTGCCAGCAGCCCGAATAGAGGGGGCTACTACAATGAGCAGTTCTTC.

This clonotype was observed a few times. The chain recombines TRBV19 with TRBJ2-5, with TRBD2 identical over 10 bases. The V gene end was trimmed by 3 bases and the J gene end by 5 bases; junction bases not matched to a gene: 9. CDR3 length: 16 amino acids. Per the germline V gene, CDR1 is LNHDA and CDR2 is SQIVND (reference sequence). The CDR3 sequence: CASSMSGRAEIETQYF. CDR3 DNA: TGTGCCAGTAGTATGAGCGGGAGGGCCGAGATCGAGACCCAGTACTTC.

This clonotype was counted a few times. The chain recombines TRBV6-5 with TRBJ2-1; TRBD2 matches at 13 bases. The CDR3 extends over 16 amino acids. Germline-derived CDR1 and CDR2 are MNHEY and SVGAGI. Unmatched junction bases numbered 7, after V lost 4 bases and J lost 7 bases. The CDR3 DNA is TGTGCCAGCAGTTCTAAGGGACTAGCGGGACTTAATGAGCAGTTCTTC. Its translation is CASSSKGLAGLNEQFF.

This clonotype was seen a handful of times. This chain connects TRBV5-4 to TRBJ2-2; D call uncertain. CDR1 and CDR2 (germline): SGHNT, YYREEE (reference sequence). The CDR3 runs to 12 residues. V gave up 5 bases and J gave up 7 bases, with 9 bases separating them. The CDR3 protein is CASRSNHGELFF. In DNA, the CDR3 is TGTGCCAGCAGGTCAAATCACGGGGAGCTGTTTTTT.

The sample holds a few counts of this clonotype. The chain couples TRBV5-1 to TRBJ2-2; possible D gene TRBD2, 5 bases. V lost 1 base and J 0 bases, leaving 7 bases between the germline ends. The length of the CDR3 is 15 residues. CDR1 is SGHRS and CDR2 is YFSETQ in the germline V gene. The CDR3 DNA reads as TGCGCCAGCAGCTTGCAGACTACGAACACCGGGGAGCTGTTTTTT. Its translation is CASSLQTTNTGELFF. Full variable domain (outside the CDR3, taken from reference TRBV5-1 and TRBJ2-2): KAGVTQTPRYLIKTRGQQVTLSCSPISGHRSVSWYQQTPGQGLQFLFEYFSETQRNKGNFPGRFSGRQFSNSRSEMNVSTLELGDSALYLCASSLQTTNTGELFFGEGSRLTVL.